This is a list of T cell receptor beta chains from one sample in a study of metastatic and nonmetastatic thyroid tumors. MiXCR was used by TCRdb to re-call the PCR reads. The table includes around 30,000 clones, 10% to 14% detected once. The sequencing input was blood. The receptor source for this set is a female donor with papillary thyroid cancer or a benign thyroid nodule (not recorded which). Some clones in this sample may be carry-over from other donors' samples. Both conserved end residues are part of each CDR3.

CDR3 protein	V gene	J gene
CASSTLYRGMNTEAFF	TRBV6-1	TRBJ1-1
CASSPVGISSYNSPLHF	TRBV5-1	TRBJ1-6
CASSLKAGETQYF	TRBV5-4	TRBJ2-5
CASRSHMGYGYTF	TRBV6-1	TRBJ1-2
CASSSDGSYEQYF	TRBV7-2	TRBJ2-7
CSVEPGDGTDTQYF	TRBV29-1	TRBJ2-3
CASSLINQGWVNEKLFF	TRBV7-2	TRBJ1-4
CVCSPIADVYNEQFF	TRBV28	TRBJ2-1
CASSGGAREDTQYF	TRBV2	TRBJ2-3
CATTIGAGTDTQYF	TRBV5-1	TRBJ2-3
CSARDFGRGRNQPQHF	TRBV20-1	TRBJ1-5
CASSQDLAVGGETQYF	TRBV4-3	TRBJ2-5
CATSRPPEGYTEAFF	TRBV15	TRBJ1-1
CASSTGQAFAEAFF	TRBV7-2	TRBJ1-1
CAWSRADTQYF	TRBV30	TRBJ2-3
CASAKALSYEQYF	TRBV7-6	TRBJ2-7
CASSLGNQGAFGYTF	TRBV5-4	TRBJ1-2
CASSPTPWGANTGELFF	TRBV7-7	TRBJ2-2
CASRWDRAQPQHF	TRBV6-2/TRBV6-3	TRBJ1-5
CASSYGLAGDSEQYF	TRBV6-5	TRBJ2-7
CASIPISSGSYEQYF	TRBV28	TRBJ2-7
CASSFNRDEQYF	TRBV5-1	TRBJ2-7
CASSELEGREMNTEAFF	TRBV6-1	TRBJ1-1
CASSQSGSSGTEAFF	TRBV3-1	TRBJ1-1
CASGFSRDYYNEQFF	TRBV12-5	TRBJ2-1
CASSSTGRGGYTF	TRBV12-3/TRBV12-4	TRBJ1-2
CATSRSTEGYTF	TRBV15	TRBJ1-2
CASSTGMGGGPQHF	TRBV19	TRBJ1-5
CASSIQAVPANEQFF	TRBV19	TRBJ2-1
CASSTSDGWGTEAFF	TRBV7-9	TRBJ1-1
CSAGQMWVFAEAFF	TRBV20-1	TRBJ1-1
CASSLLTGLNEKLFF	TRBV5-1	TRBJ1-4
CATRTGGAGELFF	TRBV6-1	TRBJ2-2
CASRAAGDRNTGELFF	TRBV9	TRBJ2-2
CASSPGTGGTSNQPQHF	TRBV6-6	TRBJ1-5
CASSFLQGPMNTEAFF	TRBV5-1	TRBJ1-1
CASSRREQNHEQYF	TRBV9	TRBJ2-7
CASSSGETGELFF	TRBV6-2/TRBV6-3	TRBJ2-2
CASSWDSRDYGYTF	TRBV4-3	TRBJ1-2
CASSPGSGGRDTQYF	TRBV18	TRBJ2-3
CASSLEGANYGYTF	TRBV5-5	TRBJ1-2
CASRLTRTANYGYTF	TRBV27	TRBJ1-2
CASSAVSYEQYF	TRBV7-8	TRBJ2-7
CASSWSPQGDTQYF	TRBV27	TRBJ2-3
CASGPPGEYTEAFF	TRBV12-5	TRBJ1-1
CASSYLGGYTF	TRBV6-5	TRBJ1-2
CASSPERTGGLYNEQFF	TRBV5-6	TRBJ2-1
CASSWDRSRHGYTF	TRBV6-2/TRBV6-3	TRBJ1-2
CSASVLGQGKSYTF	TRBV20-1	TRBJ1-2
CAWSVGQRSSGNTIYF	TRBV30	TRBJ1-3
CAISERQGSSYEQYF	TRBV10-3	TRBJ2-7
CASSPSGRGPTGELFF	TRBV18	TRBJ2-2
CSAREQGQTETQYF	TRBV20-1	TRBJ2-5
CASSPGTGGIGNTIYF	TRBV5-1	TRBJ1-3
CSAPSSGEREQYF	TRBV20-1	TRBJ2-7
CASSRDGTAYFSGNTIYF	TRBV4-1	TRBJ1-3
CSAREGDKGNSPLHF	TRBV20-1	TRBJ1-6
CASVRTSGMGGYEQYF	TRBV6-1	TRBJ2-7
CASSPAGSGADEQYF	TRBV5-1	TRBJ2-7
CASSQGGHYEQYF	TRBV4-1	TRBJ2-7